This T cell receptor (beta chain) was sequenced for a study of T-cell reconstitution after alpha-beta-depleted transplantation in children. Study-wide findings and caveats: Newly produced T cells mostly accounted for T-cell counts and diversity one year post-transplant.

This clonotype was picked up one time. Its antigen is as yet unknown. Researchers prepared the TCRbeta library using unique molecular identifiers, the study reports. TCRdb analysed the PCR reads with MiXCR anew, one entry per CDR3 protein. The table includes a few hundred thousand distinct CDR3 sequences, over 40% detected once. CDR3 length: 19 residues. With V trimmed by 6 bases and J by 0 bases, 17 bases remained unmatched. CDR1 and CDR2 (germline): DFQATT, SNEGSKA (reference sequence). The chain joins TRBV20-1 to TRBJ2-7; 13 nucleotides align to TRBD2. The TCR comes from a girl aged 2 to 9 with aplastic anemia, due to receive a stem cell transplant. Source: PBMCs, taken before TCRalphabeta/CD19-depleted stem cell transplant. This CDR3 is CSARSGTSGKYRYSYEQYF. CDR3 coding DNA: TGCAGTGCACGTTCCGGGACTAGCGGGAAATACCGATACTCCTACGAGCAGTACTTC.